This T cell receptor (beta chain) was sequenced for a study of T cells expressing NK-cell markers. Study overall: Investigators obtained TCR beta repertoires from sorted CD3+CD56+NKG2C+, CD3+CD56+NKG2C- and CD3+CD56-NKG2C+ T cells. There were seven HCMV-seropositive donors and one seronegative donor among the eight sequenced. Study-wide results and caveats: The contribution of dominant NKG2C+ clonotypes to CD8+ T cells in about six donors was about 1.0-8%.

The germline CDR1 and CDR2 sequences are SQVTM and ANQGSEA. The CDR3 sequence is 13 residues long. Remarks on this clonotype: Its antigen is not known.

In generating TCR beta cDNA, 5'RACE template switching with UMIs was used. TCRdb reanalyzed the 5' RACE reads, giving one entry per CDR3 protein sequence and no DNA. The repertoire table contains roughly 110,000 distinct CDR3 sequences. The TCR was taken from a woman between 18 and 70 years old in good health. The sample taken for sequencing was blood T cells: a sorted CD56 or NKG2C T cell subset, CD4+ or CD8+ T cells, or bulk PBMC T cells (not recorded which). The chain employs TRBV29-1 and TRBJ2-7; TCRdb's assignment of TRBD2 cannot be checked, as there is no DNA. CDR3 amino acids: CSVEDLRGSEQYF.